Here is one TCR beta chain with its context. Its antigen is undetermined. These data belong to a study of T cell repertoires in cytomegalovirus infection. Study context: HLA-C-restricted CMV epitopes, recently identified, and well-studied HLA-B-restricted ones were used by the study. It was the public TCR beta signatures that indicated both CMV infection and matching HLA type. Findings and limits, study-wide: Frequencies of public TCR beta families were cumulated, and this identified carriers of CMV plus the relevant HLA. Ex vivo responses were dominated by HLA-C-restricted CMV-specific TCR beta clonotypes.

V shed 7 bases and J 7 bases; nucleotides not matched to a gene: 9. This CDR3 is 15 amino acids long. Germline assignment: CDR1 SGHNT and CDR2 YYREEE (reference sequence). TCRdb reprocessed the reads via MiXCR and lists one record per CDR3 protein. Found here are roughly 80,000 distinct CDR3 sequences, roughly a quarter of them singletons; the top ten hold approximately 51%. Source: CD8+ T cells from cultured PBMCs, taken from culture after CMV antigen stimulation. The chain joins TRBV5-4 to TRBJ1-6, with 9 bases matching TRBD1. This clonotype was obtained from a human donor in good health (CMV status not recorded). Some clones in this sample may be carry-over from other donors' samples. CDR3 loop: CASALRDRDNSPLHF. CDR3 coding DNA: TGTGCCAGCGCCTTAAGGGACAGGGACAATTCACCCCTCCACTTT.